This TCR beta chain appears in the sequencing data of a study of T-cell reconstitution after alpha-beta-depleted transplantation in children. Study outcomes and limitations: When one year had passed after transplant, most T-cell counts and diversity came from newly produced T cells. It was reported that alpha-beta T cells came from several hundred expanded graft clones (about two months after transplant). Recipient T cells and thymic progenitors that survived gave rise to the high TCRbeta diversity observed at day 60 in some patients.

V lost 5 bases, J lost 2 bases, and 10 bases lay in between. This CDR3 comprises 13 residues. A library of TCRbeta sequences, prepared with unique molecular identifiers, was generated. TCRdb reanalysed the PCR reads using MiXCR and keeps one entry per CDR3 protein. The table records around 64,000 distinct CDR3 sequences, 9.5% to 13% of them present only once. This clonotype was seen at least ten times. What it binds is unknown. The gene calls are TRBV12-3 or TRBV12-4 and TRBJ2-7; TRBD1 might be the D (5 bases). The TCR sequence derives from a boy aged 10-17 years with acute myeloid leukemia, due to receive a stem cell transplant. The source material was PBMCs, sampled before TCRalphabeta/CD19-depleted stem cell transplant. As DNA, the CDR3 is TGTGCCAGCAGTAAGCGCAGGGCCTACGAGCAGTACTTC. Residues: CASSKRRAYEQYF.